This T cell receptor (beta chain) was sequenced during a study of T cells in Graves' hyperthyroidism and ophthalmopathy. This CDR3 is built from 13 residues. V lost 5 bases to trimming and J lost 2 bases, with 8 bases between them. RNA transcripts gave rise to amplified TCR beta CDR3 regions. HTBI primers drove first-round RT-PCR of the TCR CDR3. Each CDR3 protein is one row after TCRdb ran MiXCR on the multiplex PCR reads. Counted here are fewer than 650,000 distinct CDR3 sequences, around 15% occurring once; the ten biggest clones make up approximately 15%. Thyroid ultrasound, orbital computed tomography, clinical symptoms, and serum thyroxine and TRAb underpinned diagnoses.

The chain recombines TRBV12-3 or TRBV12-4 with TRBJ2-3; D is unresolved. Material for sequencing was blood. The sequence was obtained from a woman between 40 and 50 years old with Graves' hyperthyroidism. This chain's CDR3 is CASSPIPTDTQYF. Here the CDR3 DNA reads TGTGCCAGCAGTCCGATCCCCACAGATACGCAGTATTTT.